Below are 25 T cell receptor beta chains sequenced from a single sample in a study of blood T cell repertoires in COVID-19. Some clones are missing from TCRdb's copy, which holds only in-frame ones; the method was immunoSEQ multiplex PCR. The table has 200,000 to 250,000 clones, approximately 81% seen once. Sequenced sample: peripheral blood. These receptors originate from an elderly woman with acute or convalescent COVID-19.

This chain connects TRBV27 to TRBJ2-1, with 15 bases lining up with TRBD2. Germline CDR1 reads MNHEY; CDR2 reads SMNVEV (reference sequence). CDR3 length: 15 residues. V lost 6 bases and J lost 7; bases outside the gene matches: 4. The CDR3 region has the DNA TGTGCCAGCAGACAAGGGACTAGCGGGGGGAATGAGCAGTTCTTC. It specifies CASRQGTSGGNEQFF.

The J gene is TRBJ1-2, the V gene TRBV5-1; 10 bases agree with TRBD1. Germline loops: CDR1 SGHRS, CDR2 YFSETQ. The CDR3 is made up of 14 amino acids. V was pared by 4 bases and J by 8 bases, with 8 bases of the junction left unmatched. The CDR3 is CASSASGTGDGYTF. CDR3 coding DNA: TGCGCCAGCAGCGCGTCCGGGACAGGGGACGGCTACACCTTC.

The genes are TRBV5-1 and TRBJ1-2; D ambiguous. Trimming stripped 1 base from V and 8 bases from J, with 12 bases between. This CDR3 is built from 13 residues. The germline CDR1 and CDR2 sequences are SGHRS and YFSETQ. The CDR3 DNA follows: TGCGCCAGCAGCTTGAACGGGGAATGGGGCTACACCTTC. The encoded protein is CASSLNGEWGYTF.

With regard to this clone: Additional DNA sequences in this sample encode the identical CDR3. The chain uses TRBV6-5 and TRBJ1-3; D is unclear. Per germline, CDR1 MNHEY and CDR2 SVGAGI. V shed 4 bases and J shed 0 bases, with 7 bases lying between them. This CDR3 is built from 14 residues. The DNA for the CDR3 is TGTGCCAGCAGTTTAGGAGGCTCTGGAAACACCATATATTTT. It translates to CASSLGGSGNTIYF.

This sequence joins TRBV7-8 and TRBJ1-4; D remains unclear. The V gene lost 8 bases and the J gene lost 10 bases, with 20 bases spanning the gap. There are 14 residues in the CDR3. CDR1 is SGHVS, CDR2 FQNEAQ, per germline. CDR3 DNA sequence: TGTGCCAGCGCGCGAGAGTTCGACTCGGTAAAACTGTTTTTT. Its translation: CASAREFDSVKLFF.

V and J are TRBV7-2 and TRBJ1-3; D not certain. V was shortened by 4 bases and J by 0 bases, with 10 bases between the two germline ends. The CDR3 spans 15 residues. CDR1 is SGHTA, CDR2 FQGNSA, per germline. CDR3 nucleotides: TGTGCCAGCAGCTCCCAGGTGTCCTCTGGAAACACCATATATTTT. This codes for CASSSQVSSGNTIYF. Variable domain in full (rest from reference TRBV7-2 and TRBJ1-3): GAGVSQSPSNKVTEKGKDVELRCDPISGHTALYWYRQSLGQGLEFLIYFQGNSAPDKSGLPSDRFSAERTGGSVSTLTIQRTQQEDSAVYLCASSSQVSSGNTIYFGEGSWLTVV.

The chain combines TRBV27 with TRBJ1-1; 7 nucleotides align to TRBD1. The trim removed 6 bases at V and 5 bases at J, leaving 12 bases unmatched. Germline CDR1 reads MNHEY; CDR2 reads SMNVEV (reference sequence). This CDR3 has 15 residues. The CDR3 nucleotides read TGTGCCAGCAGCCCGACAGGGAGTATTGGGACTGAAGCTTTCTTT. Protein product: CASSPTGSIGTEAFF.

The V and J genes are TRBV5-1 and TRBJ2-2, with D possibly matching TRBD2 (7 bases). Trimming left V 0 bases short and J 4 bases short, with 10 bases between. Germline V lookup: CDR1 SGHRS, CDR2 YFSETQ. The CDR3 has 15 amino acids. CDR3 residues: CASSLEGGPTGELFF. CDR3 DNA: TGCGCCAGCAGCTTGGAGGGGGGGCCCACCGGGGAGCTGTTTTTT. Full variable domain (outside the CDR3, taken from reference TRBV5-1 and TRBJ2-2): KAGVTQTPRYLIKTRGQQVTLSCSPISGHRSVSWYQQTPGQGLQFLFEYFSETQRNKGNFPGRFSGRQFSNSRSEMNVSTLELGDSALYLCASSLEGGPTGELFFGEGSRLTVL.

The J gene is TRBJ1-1, the V gene TRBV19; 9 nucleotides line up with TRBD1. The CDR3 covers 14 residues. Germline V gene data show CDR1 as LNHDA and CDR2 as SQIVND (reference sequence). Losses at the gene ends were 7 bases for V and 8 bases for J; bases not matched to a gene: 11. The CDR3 coding sequence is TGTGCCAGTACCAGACAGGGGGGGACCGGGGAAGCTTTCTTT. Its translation: CASTRQGGTGEAFF.

The chain uses TRBV6-5 and TRBJ2-7; possible D gene TRBD1, 6 bases. The CDR3 is 15 amino acids. V was pared by 4 bases and J by 0 bases, with 13 bases between. Germline V gene lookup returns CDR1 MNHEY and CDR2 SVGAGI. CDR3 bases: TGTGCCAGCAGTTCGAGTAGGGACATCTCCTACGAGCAGTACTTC. Encoded protein: CASSSSRDISYEQYF.

This chain links TRBV6-5 with TRBJ1-1; D is unclear. Germline CDR1 MNHEY, CDR2 SVGAGI. The CDR3 totals 15 residues. V was shortened by 7 bases and J by 1 base, with 16 bases between the two germline ends. The CDR3 sequence is CASTIDTIGNTEAFF. The DNA of the CDR3 is TGTGCCAGCACAATAGACACCATCGGGAACACTGAAGCTTTCTTT.

The chain uses TRBV30 and TRBJ1-5; D remains unclear. From germline, CDR1 is GTSNPN and CDR2 SVGIG (reference sequence). The CDR3 consists of 14 residues. V lost 0 bases to trimming and J lost 4 bases, with 10 bases between them. CDR3 protein: CAWSVNLSNQPQHF. For the CDR3, the DNA is TGTGCCTGGAGTGTTAATCTAAGTAATCAGCCCCAGCATTTT.

The V gene is TRBV24-1, the J gene TRBJ2-3; TRBD1 agrees at 11 bases. In germline, CDR1 is KGHDR, CDR2 SFDVKD. The ends lost 4 bases at V and 4 bases at J; junction bases unmatched: 3. CDR3 length equals 15 residues. The CDR3 loop is CATSDPGQGADTQYF. The CDR3 DNA reads as TGTGCCACCAGTGACCCGGGACAGGGGGCAGATACGCAGTATTTT.

The rearrangement joins TRBV6-5 to TRBJ1-1, with D hard to call. The CDR3 runs 14 residues. CDR1 is MNHEY and CDR2 is SVGAGI in the germline V gene. V was cut by 0 bases and J by 5 bases, with 10 bases left in between. The CDR3 region is CASSYSTRRTEAFF. The DNA for the CDR3 is TGTGCCAGCAGTTACTCGACCCGGAGGACTGAAGCTTTCTTT.

The rearrangement links TRBV30 to TRBJ2-3; 9 bases line up with TRBD1. CDR3 length: 15 residues. V lost 1 base to trimming and J lost 3 bases; unmatched junction nucleotides: 5. Germline V CDR1 and CDR2: GTSNPN, SVGIG (reference sequence). This CDR3 is CAWSEQGALTDTQYF. The CDR3 coding sequence is TGTGCCTGGAGTGAACAGGGGGCCTTGACAGATACGCAGTATTTT.

This clone was picked up one time. The CDR3 here is CASSPLGLAGEQYF. CDR3 nucleotides: TGTGCCAGCTCCCCGTTAGGACTAGCGGGCGAGCAGTACTTC. V and J are TRBV7-9 and TRBJ2-7, with 11 bases that match TRBD2. Per the germline V gene, CDR1 is SEHNR and CDR2 is FQNEAQ (reference sequence). Trimming cost V 8 bases and J 6 bases; bases outside gene matches: 9. The length of the CDR3 is 14 residues.

The chain combines TRBV5-6 with TRBJ1-5, with 7 bases that match TRBD1. This CDR3 is 15 amino acids long. V shed 4 bases, J shed 1 base, and the junction held 5 bases outside the gene matches. Germline V gene data show CDR1 as SGHDT and CDR2 as YYEEEE. CDR3 nucleotides: TGTGCCAGCAGCCAATTCAGGGGGAGCAATCAGCCCCAGCATTTT. Protein: CASSQFRGSNQPQHF.

As regards this clone: Other DNA sequences from this sample encode an identical CDR3 as well. The V call is TRBV18, the J call TRBJ1-2; 10 nucleotides agree with TRBD1. V shed 3 bases and J 3 bases; nucleotides not matched to a gene: 4. The germline gives CDR1 KGHSH, CDR2 LQKENI. CDR3 size: 15 residues. In nucleotides, the CDR3 is TGTGCCAGCTCACCCCCCGGGACAGGGGACTATGGCTACACCTTC. It translates to CASSPPGTGDYGYTF.

This rearrangement joins TRBV18 to TRBJ1-2; D gene unclear. CDR3 length: 14 amino acids. Germline values: CDR1 KGHSH, CDR2 LQKENI. Trimming took 2 bases from V and 8 from J, leaving 15 bases between them. The DNA of the CDR3 is TGTGCCAGCTCACCAATGGGCGAGTCTCGGGGCTACACCTTC. It is translated as CASSPMGESRGYTF.

The V call is TRBV28, the J call TRBJ1-4, with TRBD1 matching 8 bases. Germline lookup yields CDR1 MDHEN and CDR2 SYDVKM. The CDR3 sequence is 12 residues long. Unmatched junction bases numbered 5, after V lost 10 bases and J lost 7 bases. This CDR3 is CATQGVGEKLFF. In DNA form, the CDR3 reads TGTGCCACACAGGGGGTGGGTGAAAAACTGTTTTTT.

A single count supports this clone. The rearrangement joins TRBV3-1 (or the pseudogene TRBV3-2) to TRBJ1-5; no clear D gene. Germline CDR1 LGHDT, CDR2 YNNKEL (reference sequence). The CDR3 is made up of 12 amino acids. With 3 bases removed from V and 5 bases from J, the gap between germline ends came to 5 bases. The CDR3, as DNA: TGTGCCAGCAGCCACAGCGATCAGCCCCAGCATTTT. Translation gives CASSHSDQPQHF.

This clone was counted between two and nine times. The rearrangement joins TRBV23-1 to TRBJ1-3; 8 bases agree with TRBD1. TRBV23-1 has ORF status, its function being uncertain. The CDR3 covers 15 residues. Trimming took 6 bases from V and 13 from J; bases not matched to a gene: 17. The CDR3 sequence is CASSLWVRGPSGIYF. In nucleotides, the CDR3 is TGCGCCAGCAGCCTCTGGGTCAGGGGGCCATCGGGGATATATTTT.

The chain is built from TRBV4-3 and TRBJ2-7; 7 nucleotides match TRBD1. CDR1 and CDR2 (germline): LGHNA, YSLEER. After removal of 4 bases from V and 6 bases from J, the junction contained 6 bases not matched to a gene. The CDR3 sequence is 13 residues long. CDR3 in DNA: TGCGCCAGCAGCCGGGACAGAGGGTCCGAGCAGTACTTC. Translating it yields CASSRDRGSEQYF.

This chain connects TRBV6-5 to TRBJ2-3; 10 bases map to TRBD2. The CDR3 runs 14 residues. Looked up from germline, CDR1 is MNHEY and CDR2 is SVGAGI. Trimming cost V 6 bases and J 7 bases; bases outside gene matches: 7. CDR3 DNA: TGTGCCAGCAGGGGAAGCGGGGGGGCATATACGCAGTATTTT. This translates into CASRGSGGAYTQYF.

The chain joins TRBV6-2 or TRBV6-3 to TRBJ1-6, with unresolved D. The CDR3 sequence is 15 residues long. Germline CDR1 is MNHEY and CDR2 is SVGEGT. V gave up 4 bases and J gave up 5 bases, with 12 bases separating them. The CDR3 sequence is CASSSGVGNNSPLHF. The CDR3 DNA reads as TGTGCCAGCAGTTCCGGGGTAGGGAATAATTCACCCCTCCACTTT.